These 7 T cell receptor beta chains were sequenced from one sample in a study of blood T cells in healthy people across ages. A second PCR of 7 to 11 cycles used a sample-barcoded 5' primer and a J-beta primer mix. TCRdb reanalysed the 5' RACE reads using MiXCR and keeps one entry per CDR3 protein. This sample has about 800,000 distinct CDR3 sequences; roughly 25% occur once, and the top ten carry under 4.5%. This sample was also put to use in a study of T cells of mothers and their children.

Sequenced material: blood. Receptors originate from a boy younger than 18 in good health.

The rearrangement joins TRBV29-1 to TRBJ2-5, with D possibly being TRBD1 or TRBD2 (5 bases each). The J call may be mistaken, given a closer DNA end match to TRBJ2-1. The CDR3 runs 14 residues. Germline V gene data show CDR1 as SQVTM and CDR2 as ANQGSEA. This CDR3 is CSASSGTTYNEQFF. The CDR3 nucleotides read TGCAGCGCCTCATCCGGGACGACGTACAATGAGCAGTTCTTC.

This chain connects TRBV27 to TRBJ2-3, with D possibly being TRBD1 (6 bases). Between the trimmed V and J ends, which lost 7 bases and 5 bases, there was a span of 13 bases. Germline V gene data show CDR1 as MNHEY and CDR2 as SMNVEV (reference sequence). This CDR3 spans 13 amino acids. For the CDR3, the DNA is TGTGCCAGCATGGGGGCCCTCGGAGATACGCAGTATTTT. Translated: CASMGALGDTQYF.

The rearrangement joins TRBV15 to TRBJ2-1; maybe TRBD1 (6 bases). Trimming removed 3 bases from V and 9 bases from J, with 9 bases in between. CDR3 size: 12 residues. Germline CDR1 LNHNV, CDR2 YYDKDF (reference sequence). As DNA, the CDR3 is TGTGCCACCAGCAGCACAGGGCGTGAGCAGTTCTTC. Its protein is CATSSTGREQFF.

V and J are TRBV27 and TRBJ1-3, with D perhaps matching TRBD1 (5 bases). The CDR3 consists of 16 residues. V was shortened by 0 bases and J by 2 bases, with 11 bases between the two germline ends. In germline, CDR1 is MNHEY, CDR2 SMNVEV (reference sequence). The CDR3 DNA sequence: TGTGCCAGCAGTTTATCTGGGACGGGACCTGGAAACACCATATATTTT. Residues: CASSLSGTGPGNTIYF.

The V gene is TRBV28, the J gene TRBJ2-5; 11 nucleotides line up with TRBD1. CDR1 is MDHEN and CDR2 is SYDVKM in the germline V gene. The CDR3 loop spans 11 amino acids. V dropped 11 bases and J dropped 11; count of bases not matched to a gene: 7. The CDR3 reads CASDRGREQYF. The CDR3 nucleotides are TGTGCCTCGGACAGGGGGCGGGAGCAGTACTTC.

This sequence joins TRBV9 and TRBJ1-2; D is ambiguous. The V gene's germline CDR1 is SGDLS and CDR2 YYNGEE. Deletions cut 7 bases from V and 4 bases from J, with 14 bases between. This CDR3 contains 13 residues. For the CDR3, the DNA is TGTGCCAGCTCCGCCAGTATGGGCTATGGCTACACCTTC. This encodes CASSASMGYGYTF.

There are a few counts of this clonotype. The chain links TRBV6-2 or TRBV6-3 to TRBJ2-7; 10 bases align to TRBD2. V lost 8 bases to trimming and J lost 0 bases; unmatched junction nucleotides: 7. Germline V lookup: CDR1 MNHEY, CDR2 SVGEGT. The CDR3 totals 15 residues. The CDR3 DNA reads as TGTGCCAGCCGTCCCCTAGCGGGGGCCTCCTACGAGCAGTACTTC. Translating it yields CASRPLAGASYEQYF.